This TCR beta chain was sequenced during a study of blood T cell repertoires in COVID-19. Generated by immunoSEQ multiplex PCR, the TCRdb table keeps only in-frame clones and is missing some. The table lists some 200,000 clones, 81% of them singletons. This clone was observed a handful of times. This TCR derives from a woman older than 75 with COVID-19, enrolled during active disease. Input material: peripheral blood.

CDR3 loop: CATSDLGEGAYNEQFF. The CDR3 DNA follows: TGTGCCACCAGTGATCTCGGGGAGGGGGCCTACAATGAGCAGTTCTTC. V and J are TRBV24-1 and TRBJ2-1, with a tentative D call TRBD2 (7 bases). Between the trimmed V and J ends, which lost 3 bases and 2 bases, there was a span of 13 bases. CDR1 is KGHDR, CDR2 SFDVKD, per germline. This CDR3 has 16 amino acids.